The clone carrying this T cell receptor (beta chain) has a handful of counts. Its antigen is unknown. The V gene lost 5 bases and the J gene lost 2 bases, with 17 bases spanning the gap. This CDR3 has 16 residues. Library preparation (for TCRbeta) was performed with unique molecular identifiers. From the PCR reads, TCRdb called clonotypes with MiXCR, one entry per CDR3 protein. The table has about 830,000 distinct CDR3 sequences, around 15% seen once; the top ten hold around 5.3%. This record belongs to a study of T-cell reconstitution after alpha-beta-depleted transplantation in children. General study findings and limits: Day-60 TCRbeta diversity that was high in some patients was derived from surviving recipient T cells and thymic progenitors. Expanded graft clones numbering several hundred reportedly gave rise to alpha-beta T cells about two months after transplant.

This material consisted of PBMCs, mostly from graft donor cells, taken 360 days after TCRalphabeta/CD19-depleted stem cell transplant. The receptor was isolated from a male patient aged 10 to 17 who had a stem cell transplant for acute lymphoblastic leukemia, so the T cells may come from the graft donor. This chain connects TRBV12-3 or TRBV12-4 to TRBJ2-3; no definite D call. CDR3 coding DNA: TGTGCCAGCAGTCGCAGGCGCGGCGGACCCACAGATACGCAGTATTTT. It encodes CASSRRRGGPTDTQYF.